This entry lists 27 T cell receptor beta chains sequenced from one sample in a study of regulatory T cells in long-lasting Graves disease. Construction of the TCR beta libraries employed iRepertoire HTBI primers in conjunction with Arm-PCR of CDR3 regions. TCRdb reanalysed the multiplex PCR reads using MiXCR and keeps one entry per CDR3 protein. This table holds 540,000 or so distinct CDR3 sequences, approximately 13% found once. Time point described: newly diagnosed GD, antithyroid drugs for less than 3 months. Researchers made the TCR library from RNA that was extracted from PBMCs. These sequences were also reported in another study, on T cells in Graves' hyperthyroidism and ophthalmopathy.

Sequences were derived from peripheral blood mononuclear cells (PBMCs), sampled at new diagnosis, from a patient treated with antithyroid drugs. These receptors originate from a man aged 25 to 45 with Graves disease.

The chain has TRBV18 and TRBJ2-7; tentatively, D is TRBD1 or TRBD2 (5 bases each). Germline assignment: CDR1 KGHSH and CDR2 LQKENI. This CDR3 has 15 residues. The V end was cut by 3 bases, the J end by 5 bases, with 17 bases between. The DNA of the CDR3 is TGTGCCAGCTCACCCCGGGGCAGCCGTATCGACGAGCAGTACTTC. Protein product: CASSPRGSRIDEQYF. The variable domain in full, with the rest retrieved from reference TRBV18 and TRBJ2-7, is NAGVMQNPRHLVRRRGQEARLRCSPMKGHSHVYWYRQLPEEGLKFMVYLQKENIIDESGMPKERFSAEFPKEGPSILRIQQVVRGDSAAYFCASSPRGSRIDEQYFGPGTRLTVT.

This clonotype was picked up many times. The chain is built from TRBV6-4 and TRBJ2-5; possible D gene TRBD2, 6 bases. Trimming removed 5 bases at V and 5 bases at J, with 18 bases between. The CDR3 sequence is 15 residues long. Germline V gene lookup returns CDR1 MRHNA and CDR2 SNTAGT. CDR3 residues: CASSSAGRLRETQYF. CDR3 DNA sequence: TGTGCCAGCAGTTCCGCGGGACGCCTGCGGGAGACCCAGTACTTC.

This clonotype was recorded many times. The V and J genes are TRBV29-1 and TRBJ1-1; D might be TRBD1 (5 bases). The CDR3 runs 14 residues. CDR1 is SQVTM and CDR2 is ANQGSEA in the germline V gene. Trimming took off 4 bases at V and 0 bases at J, with 12 bases between the two ends. CDR3 nucleotide sequence: TGCAGCGTTGGGCAGGGTCTTGTGAACACTGAAGCTTTCTTT. Residues: CSVGQGLVNTEAFF.

V usage is TRBV3-1 and J usage is TRBJ2-2; no firm D call. This CDR3 is 14 amino acids long. V dropped 5 bases and J dropped 4 bases, with 11 bases sitting between them. CDR1 and CDR2 from the germline V gene are LGHDT and YNNKEL (reference sequence). The CDR3 is CASSIHSSTGELFF. The CDR3 DNA is TGTGCCAGCAGCATACACTCGAGCACCGGGGAGCTGTTTTTT.

The chain combines TRBV5-1 with TRBJ2-5; D is possibly TRBD2 (6 bases). V was trimmed by 0 bases and J by 9 bases, leaving 6 bases between them. The length of the CDR3 is 11 residues. Germline lookup yields CDR1 SGHRS and CDR2 YFSETQ. In DNA, the CDR3 is TGCGCCAGCAGCTTGGAGCGGGCCCAGTACTTC. This gives the protein CASSLERAQYF.

In its sample, this clonotype was seen many times. This chain connects TRBV20-1 to TRBJ2-1, with D tentatively TRBD1 or TRBD2 (5 bases each). CDR1 and CDR2 from the germline V gene are DFQATT and SNEGSKA (reference sequence). This CDR3 has 12 residues. V was trimmed by 6 bases and J by 4 bases, leaving 10 bases between them. CDR3 DNA sequence: TGCAGTGCCCCGGGGCGGTACAATGAGCAGTTCTTC. Its translation: CSAPGRYNEQFF.

The chain uses TRBV3-1 and TRBJ2-3, with 7 nucleotides matching TRBD2. Germline CDR1 reads LGHDT; CDR2 reads YNNKEL (reference sequence). The CDR3 totals 15 residues. Germline trimming cut 1 base from V and 3 bases from J; bases unmatched to any gene: 4. CDR3 in amino acids: CASSQGGRRTDTQYF. The CDR3 bases are TGTGCCAGCAGCCAAGGCGGGAGACGGACAGATACGCAGTATTTT.

A few counts support this clonotype. The CDR3 region is CASSPPFSNQPQHF. CDR3 DNA: TGTGCCAGCAGCCCTCCCTTTAGCAATCAGCCCCAGCATTTT. The J gene is TRBJ1-5, the V gene TRBV7-2; D uncertain. The CDR3 is 14 residues long. Trimming took off 5 bases at V and 0 bases at J, with 8 bases between the two ends. Germline values: CDR1 SGHTA, CDR2 FQGNSA.

In its sample, this clonotype was seen a few times. This may come from a read error, since a much larger clone is one base off. The CDR3 nucleotides read TGTGCCAGCAGCTCTGACAGGCAATGCGAGCAGTACTTC. It is translated as CASSSDRQCEQYF. The genes are TRBV7-9 and TRBJ2-7; possible D gene TRBD1, 6 bases. This CDR3 region has 13 residues. V was pared by 4 bases and J by 6 bases, with 13 bases between. Looked up from germline, CDR1 is SEHNR and CDR2 is FQNEAQ (reference sequence).

This clonotype was detected many times. The chain joins TRBV11-2 to TRBJ2-5, with 10 bases lining up with TRBD2. Losses at the gene ends were 5 bases for V and 5 bases for J; bases not matched to a gene: 11. The CDR3 covers 16 residues. From germline, CDR1 is SGHAT and CDR2 FQNNGV. The CDR3 here is CASSPIKREGGETQYF. CDR3 bases: TGTGCCAGCAGCCCCATAAAGCGGGAGGGCGGGGAGACCCAGTACTTC.

This chain uses TRBV18 with TRBJ2-5, with a weak D call TRBD1 (5 bases). CDR3 length: 15 residues. The V end was cut by 0 bases, the J end by 4 bases, with 12 bases between. From germline, CDR1 is KGHSH and CDR2 LQKENI. DNA for the CDR3: TGTGCCAGCTCACCACCCAGGGCAATAGGAGAGACCCAGTACTTC. Its protein is CASSPPRAIGETQYF.

V usage is TRBV9 and J usage is TRBJ1-3, with D possibly TRBD1 on 5 matching bases. V was clipped by 4 bases and J by 2 bases, with 16 bases between them. In germline, CDR1 is SGDLS, CDR2 YYNGEE. The CDR3 sequence is 16 residues long. CDR3 DNA: TGTGCCAGCAGCTCAGGGACTTCGAGCGCTGGAAACACCATATATTTT. Encoded protein: CASSSGTSSAGNTIYF.

This clonotype was seen many times. V usage is TRBV6-1 and J usage is TRBJ1-2; D call uncertain. Deletions cut 8 bases from V and 3 bases from J, with 22 bases between. The germline gives CDR1 MNHNS, CDR2 SASEGT. CDR3 length equals 16 residues. The CDR3 loop is CASSTTKNSWYYGYTF. The CDR3 DNA sequence: TGTGCCAGCTCGACCACAAAGAACTCGTGGTACTATGGCTACACCTTC.

This clonotype was observed many times. The V call is TRBV14, the J call TRBJ1-2; TRBD1 matches 8 bases. This CDR3 has 16 amino acids. Trimming at V came to 4 bases and at J to 0 bases, leaving 7 bases not matched to a gene. Germline CDR1 SGHDN, CDR2 FVKESK. For the CDR3, the DNA is TGTGCCAGCAGCCCCCTTGGACAGGGCACTAACTATGGCTACACCTTC. It yields the protein CASSPLGQGTNYGYTF.

In the case of this clonotype: At one end, the junction sequence differs from germline, possibly due to a read error. The J gene is TRBJ2-7, the V gene TRBV7-6, with D possibly being TRBD2 (5 bases). The CDR3 covers 13 residues. Germline CDR1 and CDR2: SGHVS and FNYEAQ. CDR3 residues: CASSQGPDYEQHF. CDR3 in DNA: TGTGCCAGCAGCCAAGGACCCGACTACGAGCAGCACTTC.

Many counts were recorded for this clonotype. This chain uses TRBV29-1 with TRBJ1-5; D not certain. The length of the CDR3 is 13 residues. Germline CDR1 is SQVTM and CDR2 is ANQGSEA. The V end lost 4 bases, the J end lost 0 bases, and 7 bases lay between the germline ends. The CDR3 region is CSVAKNSNQPQHF. The CDR3 nucleotides are TGCAGCGTTGCGAAGAATAGCAATCAGCCCCAGCATTTT.

This clonotype was found a few times. The junction departs from germline at one end; a sequencing error may be responsible. V gene TRBV29-1 combines with J gene TRBJ2-1; the D gene could be TRBD1 or TRBD2 (6 bases each). Germline CDR1 SQVTM, CDR2 ANQGSEA. This CDR3 spans 15 amino acids. CDR3 in DNA: TGCAGCGTTGAAGAGATGCAGGGGAGGCTCAATAAGCAGTTCTTC. The encoded protein is CSVEEMQGRLNKQFF.

This clonotype was counted many times. This chain uses TRBV27 with TRBJ2-7; 13 positions match TRBD2. V dropped 3 bases and J dropped 0; count of bases not matched to a gene: 5. The CDR3 totals 17 residues. CDR1 is MNHEY, CDR2 SMNVEV, per germline (reference sequence). For the CDR3, the DNA is TGTGCCAGCAGTTTGGGACTAGCGGGATGGGGCTCCTACGAGCAGTACTTC. Its protein product is CASSLGLAGWGSYEQYF.

This clonotype was observed at least ten times. This chain connects TRBV12-3 or TRBV12-4 to TRBJ1-2; D possibly corresponds to TRBD1 (5 bases). The CDR3 loop spans 13 amino acids. The ends were cut back, 7 bases at V and 8 bases at J, with 17 bases in the middle. CDR3 nucleotides: TGTGCCAGCAAGATCGGGGCCCTAAGAGGCTACACCTTC. Translated, it gives CASKIGALRGYTF.

The genes are TRBV18 and TRBJ1-2, with 12 bases identical to TRBD1. The CDR3 runs 17 residues. The trim removed 4 bases at V and 4 bases at J, leaving 10 bases unmatched. CDR1 is KGHSH and CDR2 is LQKENI in the germline V gene. CDR3 in amino acids: CASSQGTGGLISYGYTF. The DNA of the CDR3 is TGTGCCAGCTCACAGGGGACAGGGGGCCTGATTAGCTATGGCTACACCTTC.

Many counts were recorded for this clonotype. This chain uses TRBV7-2 with TRBJ1-2; no reliable D call. Trimming shortened V by 5 bases and J by 1 base, and 11 bases separated the two germline ends. There are 14 residues in the CDR3. Germline V gene data show CDR1 as SGHTA and CDR2 as FQGNSA. Here the CDR3 reads CASSREVLNYGYTF. The CDR3 nucleotides read TGTGCCAGCAGCCGCGAGGTCCTTAACTATGGCTACACCTTC.

This clonotype was counted ten times or more. The chain couples TRBV12-3 or TRBV12-4 to TRBJ1-1, with D hard to call. The CDR3 covers 13 residues. V dropped 6 bases and J dropped 6 bases, with 14 bases sitting between them. The CDR3 sequence: CASSSHNQAEAFF. The CDR3 coding sequence is TGTGCCAGCAGCTCGCACAACCAGGCTGAAGCTTTCTTT.

The rearrangement links TRBV18 to TRBJ1-1; 7 nucleotides align to TRBD1. Germline-derived CDR1 and CDR2 are KGHSH and LQKENI. Trimming removed 11 bases from V and 0 bases from J; junction bases left unmatched: 6. The CDR3 runs 13 residues. DNA of the CDR3: TGTGCCGGACAGGACACTCTGAACACTGAAGCTTTCTTT. It is translated as CAGQDTLNTEAFF.

Of note for this clonotype: A much larger clone lies a single base off, so this may be a read error. For the CDR3, the DNA is TGTGCCAGCCCAGGGTGGGACTCCTACGAGCAGTACTTC. Amino acid sequence: CASPGWDSYEQYF. The V and J genes are TRBV6-2 or TRBV6-3 and TRBJ2-7, with D perhaps TRBD1 (5 bases). The CDR3 is 13 residues long. Per germline, CDR1 MNHEY and CDR2 SVGEGT. Trimming left V 8 bases short and J 0 bases short, with 11 bases between.

V gene TRBV18 combines with J gene TRBJ2-7, with 12 bases matching TRBD1. The CDR3 has 17 residues. V shed 0 bases, J shed 4 bases, and the junction held 7 bases outside the gene matches. The V gene's germline CDR1 is KGHSH and CDR2 LQKENI. Here the CDR3 DNA reads TGTGCCAGCTCACCACCTGGGGGGACAGGGGGCTTTTACGAGCAGTACTTC. Translated, it gives CASSPPGGTGGFYEQYF.

This clonotype was picked up many times. This chain links TRBV12-3 or TRBV12-4 with TRBJ1-1; TRBD1 matches at 10 bases. The V and J ends lost 6 bases and 8 bases, in that order; junction bases with no gene match: 12. The CDR3 sequence is 15 residues long. The CDR3 loop reads CASSHPGDRGDEAFF. The CDR3 nucleotides are TGTGCCAGCAGCCACCCCGGGGACAGGGGTGACGAAGCTTTCTTT.

This clonotype was picked up many times. The chain joins TRBV10-3 to TRBJ2-1; D not resolved. V was clipped by 6 bases and J by 5 bases, with 5 bases between them. CDR3 size: 11 residues. Germline-derived CDR1 and CDR2 are ENHRY and SYGVKD. The CDR3, as DNA: TGTGCCATCAGAAAGGACAATGAGCAGTTCTTC. It specifies CAIRKDNEQFF.